Listed here are 5 T cell receptor beta chains from one sample, sequenced in a study of neurological immune-mediated disorders. TCRdb reprocessed the 5' RACE reads via MiXCR and lists one record per CDR3 protein. The sample lists approximately 41,000 distinct CDR3 sequences; 13% to 15% were seen once. Sample: CD4+ T cells from blood. The receptors shown here come from a woman aged 55-70 years with HTLV-1-associated myelopathy (HAM/TSP).

The chain employs TRBV14 and TRBJ1-1, with D hard to call. The CDR3 runs to 13 residues. CDR1 and CDR2 (germline): SGHDN, FVKESK. Deletions cut 10 bases from V and 4 bases from J, with 16 bases between. CDR3 loop: CATGEGGGTEAFF. As DNA, the CDR3 is TGTGCCACCGGGGAGGGAGGAGGCACTGAAGCTTTCTTT.

This clonotype appeared many times. This sequence joins TRBV20-1 and TRBJ1-5; D is unclear. Trimming stripped 1 base from V and 3 bases from J, with 10 bases between. Per germline, CDR1 DFQATT and CDR2 SNEGSKA (reference sequence). The CDR3 contains 14 residues. The CDR3 sequence: CSARVPGLNQPQHF. DNA for the CDR3: TGCAGTGCTAGAGTACCAGGTCTCAATCAGCCCCAGCATTTT.

As to this clonotype: A much bigger clone sits one base away, suggesting this may be a read error. The V call is TRBV9, the J call TRBJ2-5; 10 nucleotides align to TRBD2. From germline, CDR1 is SGDLS and CDR2 YYNGEE. The CDR3 covers 16 residues. CDR3 region: CVSSGGALAGQETKYF. The CDR3 DNA reads TGTGTCAGCAGCGGCGGCGCACTAGCGGGGCAAGAGACCAAGTACTTC.

At least ten counts were recorded for this clonotype. This sequence joins TRBV18 and TRBJ2-7; the D is unclear. The CDR3 has 13 residues. V was trimmed by 4 bases and J by 3 bases, leaving 10 bases between them. Per the germline V gene, CDR1 is KGHSH and CDR2 is LQKENI. The CDR3 protein is CASSQGFGYEQYF. CDR3 DNA: TGTGCCAGCTCACAGGGATTTGGCTACGAGCAGTACTTC.

This clonotype was recorded many times. The V and J genes are TRBV5-1 and TRBJ1-3; 9 positions agree with TRBD1. Germline CDR1 is SGHRS and CDR2 is YFSETQ. This CDR3 comprises 20 residues. Losses at the gene ends were 0 bases for V and 3 bases for J; bases not matched to a gene: 16. CDR3 in amino acids: CASSLANTGTGFLGGNTIYF. The CDR3 bases are TGCGCCAGCAGCTTGGCCAACACCGGGACAGGGTTTCTAGGTGGAAACACCATATATTTT. The full variable domain, with the rest looked up from reference TRBV5-1 and TRBJ1-3, is KAGVTQTPRYLIKTRGQQVTLSCSPISGHRSVSWYQQTPGQGLQFLFEYFSETQRNKGNFPGRFSGRQFSNSRSEMNVSTLELGDSALYLCASSLANTGTGFLGGNTIYFGEGSWLTVV.